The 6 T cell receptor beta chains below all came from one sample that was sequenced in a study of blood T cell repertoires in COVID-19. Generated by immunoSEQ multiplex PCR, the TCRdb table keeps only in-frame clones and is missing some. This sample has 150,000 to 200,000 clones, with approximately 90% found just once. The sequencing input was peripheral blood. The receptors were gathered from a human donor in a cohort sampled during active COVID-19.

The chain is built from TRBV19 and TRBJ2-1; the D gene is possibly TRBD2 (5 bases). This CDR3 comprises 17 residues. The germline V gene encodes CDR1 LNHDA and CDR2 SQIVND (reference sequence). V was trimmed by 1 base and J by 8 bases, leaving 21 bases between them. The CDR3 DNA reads TGTGCCAGTAGTATAGGGACTGCTTACAATCGCGAGCATGAGCAGTTCTTC. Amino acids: CASSIGTAYNREHEQFF.

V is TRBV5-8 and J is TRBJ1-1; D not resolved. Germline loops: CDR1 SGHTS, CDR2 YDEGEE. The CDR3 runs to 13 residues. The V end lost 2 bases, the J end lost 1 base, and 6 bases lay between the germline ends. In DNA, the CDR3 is TGTGCCAGCAGCTTTTCAAAGAACACTGAAGCTTTCTTT. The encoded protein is CASSFSKNTEAFF.

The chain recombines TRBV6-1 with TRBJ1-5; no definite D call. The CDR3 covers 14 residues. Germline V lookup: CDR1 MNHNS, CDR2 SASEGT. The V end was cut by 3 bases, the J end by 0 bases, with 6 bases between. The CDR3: CASSDGFSNQPQHF. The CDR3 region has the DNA TGTGCCAGCAGTGACGGGTTTAGCAATCAGCCCCAGCATTTT.

Written as DNA, the CDR3 is TGTGCCAGCAAAACAGGGACGAGTCAGCCCCAGCATTTT. It encodes CASKTGTSQPQHF. The chain uses TRBV28 and TRBJ1-5; TRBD1 might be the D (6 bases). This CDR3 contains 13 residues. V lost 7 bases, J lost 6 bases, and 13 bases lay in between. Looked up from germline, CDR1 is MDHEN and CDR2 is SYDVKM.

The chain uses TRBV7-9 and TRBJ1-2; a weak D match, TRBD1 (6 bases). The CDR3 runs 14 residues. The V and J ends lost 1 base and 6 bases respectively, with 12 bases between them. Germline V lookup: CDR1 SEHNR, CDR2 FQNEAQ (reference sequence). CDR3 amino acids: CASSLGGTYDGYTF. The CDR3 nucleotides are TGTGCCAGCAGCTTAGGTGGGACATATGATGGCTACACCTTC.

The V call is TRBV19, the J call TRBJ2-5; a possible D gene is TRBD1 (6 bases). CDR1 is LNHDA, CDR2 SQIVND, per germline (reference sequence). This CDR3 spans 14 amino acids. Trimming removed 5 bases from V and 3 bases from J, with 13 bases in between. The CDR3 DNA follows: TGTGCCAGTAGTTTTGGGGCAGGGGAAGAGACCCAGTACTTC. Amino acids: CASSFGAGEETQYF. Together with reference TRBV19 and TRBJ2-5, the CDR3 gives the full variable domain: DGGITQSPKYLFRKEGQNVTLSCEQNLNHDAMYWYRQDPGQGLRLIYYSQIVNDFQKGDIAEGYSVSREKKESFPLTVTSAQKNPTAFYLCASSFGAGEETQYFGPGTRLLVL.